These 7 T cell receptor beta chains originate from one sample sequenced in a study of beta chain features in type 1 diabetes. General observations from the study: In every one of the four CD4+ subsets, TCRB CDR3s were moderately but significantly shorter in Type 1 diabetes patients.

Expressed TCRB transcripts were sequenced, since all the RNA that had been isolated was reverse transcribed. Measured with immunoSEQ multiplex PCR; TCRdb has only the in-frame clones, and not every one. This table has around 360,000 clones, 10% to 15% appearing once. These receptors lack a known antigen. The sequenced material came from naive CD4+ T cells from blood. The origin of the receptors is a woman between 18 and 29 years old with type 1 diabetes.

This clone has more than one count but fewer than ten. The chain's CDR3 is CASSLVQGKQFF. The CDR3, as DNA: TGTGCCAGCAGCTTGGTCCAGGGCAAGCAGTTCTTC. The chain is built from TRBV4-2 and TRBJ2-1; tentative D call: TRBD1 (5 bases). The V gene lost 5 bases and the J gene lost 11 bases, with 13 bases spanning the gap. Per the germline V gene, CDR1 is LGHNA and CDR2 is YNFKEQ. This CDR3 spans 12 amino acids.

This clone was picked up a small number of times. One end of the junction varies from germline; a read error may be responsible. This rearrangement joins TRBV7-7 to TRBJ1-1, with a possible D match to TRBD1 (6 bases). In germline, CDR1 is SSHAT, CDR2 FNYEAQ (reference sequence). This CDR3 contains 13 residues. CDR3: CASSRTENTEAFF. Written as DNA, the CDR3 is TGTGCTAGCAGCCGGACAGAGAACACTGAAGCTTTCTTT.

This clone was counted between two and nine times. V and J are TRBV29-1 and TRBJ2-1; D is perhaps TRBD2 (7 bases). The V end lost 7 bases, the J end lost 9 bases, and 19 bases lay between the germline ends. The CDR3 is 13 residues long. CDR1 and CDR2 from the germline V gene are SQVTM and ANQGSEA. CDR3 in amino acids: CSAQRDLGGEQFF. Here the CDR3 DNA reads TGCAGCGCCCAGCGGGATTTAGGGGGTGAGCAGTTCTTC.

The chain is built from TRBV30 and TRBJ2-2, with D possibly matching TRBD2 (6 bases). CDR1 GTSNPN and CDR2 SVGIG come from the germline V gene (reference sequence). V shed 5 bases and J shed 7 bases, with 8 bases lying between them. The CDR3 is 11 amino acids. CDR3 DNA: TGTGCCTGGGGGGGGAGCGGGGAGCTGTTTTTT. As protein: CAWGGSGELFF.

In this sample, this clone turned up a few times. The chain carries TRBV27 and TRBJ1-5; 11 bases fit TRBD1. From germline, CDR1 is MNHEY and CDR2 SMNVEV (reference sequence). Trimming took 5 bases from V and 4 from J; bases not matched to a gene: 4. The CDR3 length is 15 residues. As DNA, the CDR3 is TGTGCCAGCAGTCTCGGGACAGGGGGAAATCAGCCCCAGCATTTT. Its translation: CASSLGTGGNQPQHF.

This clone was seen a few times. The chain has TRBV27 and TRBJ2-7; 7 nucleotides match TRBD1. This CDR3 contains 14 residues. Unmatched junction bases numbered 6, after V lost 5 bases and J lost 2 bases. Germline loops: CDR1 MNHEY, CDR2 SMNVEV (reference sequence). The CDR3 nucleotides read TGTGCCAGCAGTGTGGACAGGAGGACCTACGAGCAGTACTTC. Residues: CASSVDRRTYEQYF.

The CDR3 region is CATSRDREGGQFF. CDR3 nucleotide sequence: TGTGCCACCAGCAGAGATCGAGAGGGTGGGCAGTTCTTC. The chain employs TRBV15 and TRBJ2-1; TRBD2 is a possible D gene (5 bases). The CDR3 extends over 13 amino acids. The germline gives CDR1 LNHNV, CDR2 YYDKDF (reference sequence). The V end lost 0 bases, the J end lost 12 bases, and 12 bases lay between the germline ends.